A selection of T cell receptor beta chains follows, all from one sample in a study of T cell repertoires in cytomegalovirus infection. One entry per CDR3 protein results from TCRdb running MiXCR on the reads. The sample contains approximately 630,000 distinct CDR3 sequences, roughly a quarter of which appear only once. Source material: CD8+ T cells from PBMCs. All receptors come from a human donor in good health (CMV status not recorded). Some clones in this sample may be carry-over from other donors' samples. CDR3s include the opening cysteine and the closing phenylalanine or tryptophan. D genes are given only for firm matches. Only some rows state a clone size, as once, few, many or a class for expanded clones.

J gene,clone size,V gene,D gene,CDR3 protein,CDR3 DNA
TRBJ2-3,-,TRBV20-1,TRBD2,CNATSGGDSTDTQYF,TGCAATGCTACTAGCGGGGGGGATAGCACAGATACGCAGTATTTT
TRBJ1-5,-,TRBV6-1,-,CATSVAGRLFSNQPQHF,TGTGCCACCTCCGTGGCAGGGCGGTTATTTAGCAATCAGCCCCAGCATTTT
TRBJ2-3,few,TRBV12-3/TRBV12-4,-,CASSSRAAEEYF,TGTGCCAGCAGTTCACGGGCCGCCGAGGAGTATTTT
TRBJ2-6,-,TRBV10-3,-,CAISGRDPSGANVLTF,TGTGCCATCAGTGGTAGAGACCCCTCTGGGGCCAACGTCCTGACTTTC
TRBJ2-7,-,TRBV29-1,-,CSVGYRDLYEQYF,TGCAGCGTTGGATACAGGGACCTATACGAGCAGTACTTC
TRBJ1-1,few,TRBV7-9,-,CASSPSGSWKTEAFF,TGTGCCAGCAGCCCCTCGGGCAGTTGGAAGACTGAAGCTTTCTTT
TRBJ1-1,few,TRBV5-5,TRBD1,CASSSTGQGYEAFF,TGTGCCAGCAGCTCTACGGGACAGGGTTATGAAGCTTTCTTT
TRBJ2-7,-,TRBV7-2,-,CASSPSRGIYYEQYF,TGTGCCAGCAGTCCATCCAGGGGAATCTACTACGAGCAGTACTTC
TRBJ1-2,-,TRBV7-2,-,CASSFIDGANYGYTF,TGTGCCAGCAGCTTCATCGACGGAGCTAACTATGGCTACACCTTC
TRBJ1-1,many,TRBV28,-,CASSVETEAFF,TGTGCCAGCAGCGTGGAGACTGAAGCTTTCTTT
TRBJ2-1,-,TRBV7-6,-,CASSPAYEQFF,TGTGCCAGCAGCCCGGCTTATGAGCAGTTCTTC
TRBJ1-2,few,TRBV29-1,TRBD1,CSASDRGNYGYTF,TGCAGCGCATCGGACAGGGGGAACTATGGCTACACCTTC
TRBJ2-3,many,TRBV7-8,-,CASSPLQHSGDTQYF,TGTGCCAGCAGCCCGTTACAGCACTCAGGAGATACGCAGTATTTT
TRBJ1-1,few,TRBV7-9,TRBD1,CASSPGRDRRNTEAFF,TGTGCCAGCAGCCCCGGTCGGGACAGAAGGAACACTGAAGCTTTCTTT
TRBJ2-7,many,TRBV7-2,-,CASSPQGLGPYEQYF,TGTGCCAGCAGCCCCCAAGGGTTAGGGCCCTACGAGCAGTACTTC
TRBJ2-5,many,TRBV7-6,-,CASSQVDWETQYF,TGTGCCAGCAGCCAAGTCGACTGGGAGACCCAGTACTTC
TRBJ2-1,-,TRBV28,-,CASRAGPYNEQFF,TGTGCCAGCAGGGCGGGACCTTACAATGAGCAGTTCTTC
TRBJ1-5,many,TRBV28,TRBD1,CASSATGDRVPNQPQHF,TGTGCCAGCAGTGCGACTGGGGACAGGGTCCCCAATCAGCCCCAGCATTTT
TRBJ2-3,-,TRBV4-1,TRBD1,CASSSRTGRTDTQYF,TGCGCCAGCAGCTCCCGGACAGGGAGGACAGATACGCAGTATTTT
TRBJ2-7,few,TRBV27,TRBD1,CASSRQTGLHEQYF,TGTGCCAGCAGTCGACAGACAGGGCTCCACGAGCAGTACTTC
TRBJ1-2,-,TRBV14,-,CASSQEPLLNYGYTF,TGTGCCAGCAGCCAAGAGCCGCTACTGAACTATGGCTACACCTTC
TRBJ2-3,-,TRBV13,-,CASTTPQGKGTQYF,TGTGCCAGCACCACCCCCCAAGGGAAGGGCACGCAGTATTTT
TRBJ2-5,many,TRBV12-3/TRBV12-4,TRBD2,CASSRLAVQETQYF,TGTGCCAGCAGCCGACTAGCGGTCCAAGAGACCCAGTACTTC
TRBJ2-3,many,TRBV7-9,TRBD1,CASSDRGADTQYF,TGTGCCAGCAGCGACAGGGGGGCAGATACGCAGTATTTT
TRBJ2-7,-,TRBV20-1,-,CSAQWGEVPYEQYF,TGCAGTGCTCAGTGGGGCGAGGTCCCCTACGAGCAGTACTTC
TRBJ1-1,-,TRBV29-1,-,CSVDHKNGGGLSTEAFF,TGCAGCGTTGACCATAAAAACGGGGGGGGCTTGAGCACTGAAGCTTTCTTT
TRBJ1-1,many,TRBV7-6,-,CASSLQAGLKGNTEAFF,TGTGCCAGCAGCTTACAAGCGGGACTCAAAGGAAACACTGAAGCTTTCTTT
TRBJ2-2,-,TRBV6-2/TRBV6-3,-,CASSYSKSGELFF,TGTGCCAGCAGTTACTCAAAGTCCGGGGAGCTGTTTTTT
TRBJ2-5,-,TRBV7-9,-,CASSLQGSMETQYF,TGTGCCAGCAGCTTACAGGGGAGCATGGAGACCCAGTACTTC
TRBJ1-2,many,TRBV7-9,-,CASSLGPVGYTF,TGTGCCAGCAGCTTGGGGCCAGTCGGCTACACCTTC
TRBJ2-7,few,TRBV10-2,-,CASSEAGMDYEQYF,TGCGCCAGCAGTGAGGCTGGGATGGACTACGAGCAGTACTTC
TRBJ1-2,many,TRBV7-2,-,CASSLVARAPF,TGTGCCAGCAGCTTAGTTGCCCGGGCCCCCTTC
TRBJ1-2,many,TRBV7-8,TRBD1,CASSLGTGRYGYTF,TGTGCCAGCAGCTTAGGGACAGGCCGCTATGGCTACACCTTC
TRBJ2-2,-,TRBV9,-,CASSGPKLEANTGELFF,TGTGCCAGCAGCGGACCCAAACTGGAAGCGAACACCGGGGAGCTGTTTTTT
TRBJ1-6,few,TRBV7-9,-,CASSRLGANNSPLHF,TGTGCCAGCAGCCGCCTCGGGGCGAATAATTCACCCCTCCACTTT
TRBJ1-2,few,TRBV13,TRBD1,CASSLFGDRGTRNYGYTF,TGTGCCAGCAGCTTATTCGGGGACAGGGGGACCAGGAACTATGGCTACACCTTC
TRBJ2-2,-,TRBV15,-,CATSRDFGTGELFF,TGTGCCACCAGCAGAGATTTCGGCACCGGGGAGCTGTTTTTT
TRBJ2-1,few,TRBV6-1,-,CASSINRDFYNEQFF,TGTGCCAGCAGCATTAACAGGGACTTCTACAATGAGCAGTTCTTC
TRBJ2-3,few,TRBV2,TRBD2,CASSTTSGGAKNTDTQYF,TGTGCCAGCAGTACAACTAGCGGGGGGGCTAAAAACACAGATACGCAGTATTTT
TRBJ1-2,many,TRBV6-2/TRBV6-3,-,CASSNGAPDGYTF,TGTGCCAGCAGTAACGGGGCTCCTGATGGCTACACCTTC
TRBJ1-5,once,TRBV6-6,-,CASQYLQPQHF,TGTGCCAGCCAGTACCTACAGCCCCAGCATTTT
TRBJ2-2,few,TRBV6-6,-,CASRHRLTGELFF,TGTGCCAGCAGGCACAGACTCACCGGGGAGCTGTTTTTT
TRBJ2-3,few,TRBV7-6,TRBD2,CASSLPASGVGVADTQYF,TGTGCCAGCAGCTTACCGGCTAGCGGGGTCGGAGTAGCAGATACGCAGTATTTT
TRBJ1-1,few,TRBV19,-,CASSITGREAFF,TGTGCCAGTAGTATAACGGGACGAGAAGCTTTCTTT
TRBJ2-7,few,TRBV13,-,CASSSPGIPYEQYF,TGTGCCAGCAGCTCCCCAGGGATCCCCTACGAGCAGTACTTC
TRBJ1-6,-,TRBV20-1,-,CSARDGLDSPLHF,TGCAGTGCTAGAGATGGTTTGGATTCACCCCTCCACTTT
TRBJ1-1,many,TRBV28,-,CASSFHISRENTEAFF,TGTGCCAGCAGTTTCCATATTTCGAGGGAAAACACTGAAGCTTTCTTT
TRBJ2-3,few,TRBV19,-,CASSTRTSTDTQYF,TGTGCCAGTAGTACGAGGACTAGCACAGATACGCAGTATTTT
TRBJ2-3,-,TRBV7-6,TRBD2,CASSFPESGGVSDTQYF,TGTGCCAGCAGCTTCCCCGAGAGCGGGGGAGTCTCAGATACGCAGTATTTT
TRBJ2-3,-,TRBV6-2/TRBV6-3,-,CASSGPGVSTQYF,TGTGCCAGCTCCGGACCGGGAGTCAGTACGCAGTATTTT
TRBJ1-2,many,TRBV7-2,TRBD1,CASSLVSTGGYGYTF,TGTGCCAGCAGCTTAGTCTCGACAGGGGGCTATGGCTACACCTTC
TRBJ2-7,-,TRBV5-5,TRBD1,CASSLEGTGTYERYF,TGTGCCAGCAGCTTGGAGGGGACAGGGACTTACGAGCGGTACTTC
TRBJ2-1,-,TRBV12-3/TRBV12-4,-,CPSSPSNEQFF,TGTCCCAGCAGCCCGTCCAATGAGCAGTTCTTC
TRBJ2-2,-,TRBV5-1,-,CASSYPRSENTGELFF,TGCGCCAGCAGCTATCCTCGGTCAGAGAACACCGGGGAGCTGTTTTTT